The 5 T cell receptor beta chains below were found in one sample sequenced in a study of blood T cell repertoires in COVID-19. Sequenced by immunoSEQ multiplex PCR; TCRdb stores in-frame clones only, minus some. The table has roughly 100,000 clones, approximately 87% seen once; the top ten hold under 15%. Sequenced material: peripheral blood. Receptor source: a human donor in a cohort sampled during active or convalescent COVID-19.

The count of this clone is one. The chain's CDR3 is CASSRSGVTGELFF. The CDR3 DNA is TGTGCCAGCAGTAGGAGCGGGGTTACCGGGGAGCTGTTTTTT. V and J are TRBV28 and TRBJ2-2, with 7 bases fitting TRBD2. This CDR3 contains 14 residues. The V segment lost 5 bases and the J segment 5 bases; nucleotides outside the gene matches: 5. The V gene's germline CDR1 is MDHEN and CDR2 SYDVKM.

The chain couples TRBV10-3 to TRBJ2-7, with 10 bases identical to TRBD1. The CDR3 length is 14 residues. The V segment lost 6 bases and the J segment 2 bases; nucleotides outside the gene matches: 4. CDR1 is ENHRY, CDR2 SYGVKD, per germline. The CDR3 reads CAISRDRGTYEQYF. CDR3 bases: TGTGCCATCAGCCGGGACAGGGGCACCTACGAGCAGTACTTC.

The CDR3, as DNA: TGTGCCAGCAGCGTAGCATCTAGCGGGGGGGTCACAGATACGCAGTATTTT. This translates into CASSVASSGGVTDTQYF. The chain couples TRBV9 to TRBJ2-3, with 12 bases identical to TRBD2. J lost 2 bases, V lost 0 bases, and 4 bases had no gene match. Germline lookup yields CDR1 SGDLS and CDR2 YYNGEE. The CDR3 runs 17 residues.

The genes are TRBV5-1 and TRBJ1-6, with 11 nucleotides matching TRBD1. The CDR3 is 16 amino acids. J gave up 6 bases and V 3 bases, and 5 bases lay outside the gene matches. Germline V gives CDR1 SGHRS, CDR2 YFSETQ. CDR3 protein: CASSWGTGGSNSPLHF. The DNA of the CDR3 is TGCGCCAGCAGCTGGGGGACAGGGGGTTCTAATTCACCCCTCCACTTT.

The V gene is TRBV7-8, the J gene TRBJ1-1; TRBD1 aligns across 7 bases. The V gene end was trimmed by 5 bases and the J gene end by 1 base; junction bases not matched to a gene: 4. This CDR3 comprises 14 residues. Germline values: CDR1 SGHVS, CDR2 FQNEAQ. The CDR3, as DNA: TGTGCCAGCAGCCCACGGACAGGGAACACTGAAGCTTTCTTT. It translates to CASSPRTGNTEAFF.